This record looks at one T cell receptor (beta chain) sequence and its context. Its antigen remains unknown. TCRdb's table, derived via immunoSEQ multiplex PCR, lists solely in-frame clones and lacks some. The repertoire holds 100,000 to 150,000 clones, with around 92% as singletons. The data derive from a study of T cell responses to AZD1222 COVID-19 vaccine. The overall study: Timing groups of about 4 and about 12 weeks for second doses were pooled. Study-wide results and limits: Regions 160-218 and 743-854 held dominance among vaccine-associated CD4 TCRs, which spanned spike. Females outnumbered males among donors, who were mostly white British; clonal diversity was possibly underestimated.

Trimming cost V 4 bases and J 1 base, with 8 bases left between them. The CDR3 is made up of 13 amino acids. Germline CDR1 reads SGHRS; CDR2 reads YFSETQ. V is TRBV5-1 and J is TRBJ1-1; a possible D gene is TRBD1 (5 bases). This specimen was peripheral blood, taken on day 0 of AZD1222 vaccination. This clonotype was obtained from an adult in good health. The CDR3 spells CASSNGQNTEAFF. The CDR3 DNA reads TGCGCCAGCAGCAACGGACAGAACACTGAAGCTTTCTTT. Full variable domain (outside the CDR3, taken from reference TRBV5-1 and TRBJ1-1): KAGVTQTPRYLIKTRGQQVTLSCSPISGHRSVSWYQQTPGQGLQFLFEYFSETQRNKGNFPGRFSGRQFSNSRSEMNVSTLELGDSALYLCASSNGQNTEAFFGQGTRLTVV.